Following are 30 T cell receptor beta chains from one sample sequenced in a study of cytomegalovirus exposure and HLA in healthy donors. PCR primers comprised 60 Vbeta and 13 Jbeta primers. The method was immunoSEQ multiplex PCR; TCRdb's version includes in-frame clones alone and lacks a portion of them. The sample has roughly 280,000 clones, just over 70% seen once. Sequenced: PBMCs. The receptors were gathered from a female donor in good health and CMV-seronegative.

This clone was seen once. This sequence joins TRBV7-3 and TRBJ2-3, with D maybe TRBD1 (5 bases). The V gene's germline CDR1 is SGHTA and CDR2 FQGTGA. V gave up 0 bases and J gave up 2 bases, with 6 bases separating them. The CDR3 is 14 amino acids. CDR3 nucleotides: TGTGCCAGCAGCTTAACGGGGCTCACAGATACGCAGTATTTT. Its protein is CASSLTGLTDTQYF.

As for this clone: An end of the junction differs from the germline gene, which may be a read error. The V and J genes are TRBV7-8 and TRBJ2-3; TRBD2 matches at 11 bases. This CDR3 has 14 residues. Germline V CDR1 and CDR2: SGHVS, FQNEAQ. This CDR3 is CASTLAGGTDTQYF. CDR3 coding DNA: TGTGCCAGCACCTTAGCGGGAGGGACAGATACGCAGTATTTT.

CDR3 sequence (DNA): TGCGCCAGCAGCGACTCAGGGACTGGAAACACCATATATTTT. This gives the protein CASSDSGTGNTIYF. V and J are TRBV10-2 and TRBJ1-3; the D gene is possibly TRBD1 (5 bases). CDR3 size: 14 residues. V was trimmed by 6 bases and J by 2 bases, leaving 11 bases between them. Germline assignment: CDR1 WSHSY and CDR2 SAAADI.

This chain joins TRBV5-6 and TRBJ2-1; TRBD2 matches 9 bases. The CDR3 consists of 17 residues. Germline CDR1 SGHDT, CDR2 YYEEEE. V was pared by 0 bases and J by 7 bases, with 11 bases of the junction left unmatched. In DNA form, the CDR3 reads TGTGCCAGCAGCTTGGGAGGCGGGAGGGTAACAAGGAATGAGCAGTTCTTC. Amino acid sequence: CASSLGGGRVTRNEQFF.

This rearrangement joins TRBV7-3 to TRBJ2-2, with D tentatively TRBD1 (6 bases). The CDR3 length is 15 residues. Trimming removed 2 bases at V and 6 bases at J, with 13 bases between. The germline CDR1 and CDR2 sequences are SGHTA and FQGTGA. CDR3 DNA: TGTGCCAGCAGCTTAGACAGGCCTCGATCCGGGGAGCTGTTTTTT. It specifies CASSLDRPRSGELFF. Complete variable domain (other parts from reference TRBV7-3 and TRBJ2-2): GAGVSQTPSNKVTEKGKYVELRCDPISGHTALYWYRQSLGQGPEFLIYFQGTGAADDSGLPNDRFFAVRPEGSVSTLKIQRTERGDSAVYLCASSLDRPRSGELFFGEGSRLTVL.

The chain recombines TRBV18 with TRBJ2-3; the D gene is possibly TRBD2 (5 bases). There are 17 residues in the CDR3. The germline V gene encodes CDR1 KGHSH and CDR2 LQKENI. Trimming removed 0 bases from V and 0 bases from J, with 13 bases in between. CDR3 region: CASSPPYEGASTDTQYF. The CDR3 bases are TGTGCCAGCTCACCACCGTATGAGGGTGCTAGCACAGATACGCAGTATTTT. Complete variable domain (other parts from reference TRBV18 and TRBJ2-3): NAGVMQNPRHLVRRRGQEARLRCSPMKGHSHVYWYRQLPEEGLKFMVYLQKENIIDESGMPKERFSAEFPKEGPSILRIQQVVRGDSAAYFCASSPPYEGASTDTQYFGPGTRLTVL.

This clone has a handful of counts. The V call is TRBV19, the J call TRBJ2-1, with a tentative D call TRBD2 (6 bases). Germline V gives CDR1 LNHDA, CDR2 SQIVND (reference sequence). This CDR3 has 14 amino acids. The ends were cut back, 4 bases at V and 8 bases at J, with 15 bases in the middle. The DNA of the CDR3 is TGTGCCAGTAGTACCTTGGAGCGGGTATATGAGCAGTTCTTC. Its translation is CASSTLERVYEQFF.

The V call is TRBV15, the J call TRBJ2-2, with D unclear. The V gene lost 1 base and the J gene lost 1 base, with 7 bases spanning the gap. This CDR3 comprises 15 residues. From germline, CDR1 is LNHNV and CDR2 YYDKDF (reference sequence). CDR3 in amino acids: CATSRGLENTGELFF. The DNA for the CDR3 is TGTGCCACCAGCAGAGGACTGGAGAACACCGGGGAGCTGTTTTTT.

This clone was seen a single time. The chain carries TRBV27 and TRBJ1-4; 8 bases line up with TRBD1. This CDR3 is 14 amino acids long. Per germline, CDR1 MNHEY and CDR2 SMNVEV (reference sequence). Losses at the gene ends were 5 bases for V and 7 bases for J; bases not matched to a gene: 6. CDR3 sequence reads: CASSLDRGREKLFF. The CDR3 DNA reads as TGTGCCAGCAGTCTAGACAGGGGCCGTGAAAAACTGTTTTTT.

The V and J genes are TRBV15 and TRBJ1-1; D may be TRBD1 (5 bases). This CDR3 is 12 amino acids long. Trimming took 8 bases from V and 1 from J, leaving 8 bases between them. Germline V gives CDR1 LNHNV, CDR2 YYDKDF (reference sequence). In nucleotides, the CDR3 is TGTGCCACCGGGACTTCGAACACTGAAGCTTTCTTT. Translated: CATGTSNTEAFF.

The chain couples TRBV6-4 to TRBJ2-1, with TRBD2 matching over 9 bases. The J segment lost 0 bases and the V segment lost 9 bases, leaving 15 bases of the junction unmatched. The CDR3 covers 18 residues. The germline V gene encodes CDR1 MRHNA and CDR2 SNTAGT. As DNA, the CDR3 is TGTGCCAGAGTTCCGGTGGCGGGAGGGACTTGCTCCTACAATGAGCAGTTCTTC. Amino acid sequence: CARVPVAGGTCSYNEQFF.

V gene TRBV11-3 combines with J gene TRBJ2-1; 13 nucleotides line up with TRBD2. CDR1 SGHNT and CDR2 YENEEA come from the germline V gene. The ends lost 2 bases at V and 0 bases at J; junction bases unmatched: 7. CDR3 length: 19 amino acids. In nucleotides, the CDR3 is TGTGCCAGCAGCTTAATGGGACTAGCGGGGCGGAGCTCCTACAATGAGCAGTTCTTC. This translates into CASSLMGLAGRSSYNEQFF.

J is TRBJ1-5 and V is TRBV29-1; D is uncertain. Germline loops: CDR1 SQVTM, CDR2 ANQGSEA. The CDR3 extends over 13 amino acids. V dropped 4 bases and J dropped 2 bases, with 9 bases sitting between them. The CDR3 region is CSVVSQGNQPQHF. The DNA for the CDR3 is TGCAGCGTTGTGTCCCAGGGCAATCAGCCCCAGCATTTT.

The genes are TRBV7-3 and TRBJ2-3; 9 nucleotides agree with TRBD2. From germline, CDR1 is SGHTA and CDR2 FQGTGA. The V segment lost 3 bases and the J segment 0 bases; nucleotides outside the gene matches: 1. CDR3 size: 15 residues. For the CDR3, the DNA is TGTGCCAGCAGCTTGACTAGCGGTAGCACAGATACGCAGTATTTT. This encodes CASSLTSGSTDTQYF.

The chain employs TRBV15 and TRBJ2-3; 7 positions agree with TRBD1. The trim removed 1 base at V and 2 bases at J, leaving 9 bases unmatched. There are 17 residues in the CDR3. The germline CDR1 and CDR2 sequences are LNHNV and YYDKDF (reference sequence). CDR3 region: CATSRAPDRGPTDTQYF. The CDR3 DNA is TGTGCCACCAGCAGAGCCCCCGATAGGGGGCCCACAGATACGCAGTATTTT.

V is TRBV6-5 and J is TRBJ2-5; 14 nucleotides agree with TRBD2. The CDR3 loop spans 15 amino acids. Germline assignment: CDR1 MNHEY and CDR2 SVGAGI. Losses at the gene ends were 5 bases for V and 4 bases for J; bases not matched to a gene: 3. CDR3 DNA: TGTGCCAGCAGTCCGGGACTAGCGGGAGTAGAGACCCAGTACTTC. The encoded protein is CASSPGLAGVETQYF.

This chain uses TRBV7-8 with TRBJ1-5, with D maybe TRBD1 (5 bases). Germline assignment: CDR1 SGHVS and CDR2 FQNEAQ. The length of the CDR3 is 13 residues. Between the trimmed V and J ends, which lost 4 bases and 9 bases, there was a span of 13 bases. The CDR3 region has the DNA TGTGCCAGCAGCTCACCTCCGGGGGGGCCCCAGCATTTT. It translates to CASSSPPGGPQHF.

The V gene is TRBV6-1, the J gene TRBJ2-3; the D gene is possibly TRBD2 (5 bases). Germline values: CDR1 MNHNS, CDR2 SASEGT. V was clipped by 3 bases and J by 2 bases, with 9 bases between them. This CDR3 has 14 amino acids. The CDR3 nucleotides are TGTGCCAGCAGTGAGGAGGTCTACACAGATACGCAGTATTTT. Its protein product is CASSEEVYTDTQYF.

The chain has TRBV21-1 and TRBJ1-2; no DNA check was done on the table's D call, TRBD1. TRBV21-1 is described as a pseudogene. The length of the CDR3 is 19 residues. This CDR3 reads CASSIRDGTGGASRDGYTF. The CDR3 region has the DNA TGTGCCAGCAGCATTCGAGACGGGACAGGGGGCGCAAGTAGAGATGGCTACACCTTC.

The chain combines TRBV27 with TRBJ2-1, with TRBD1 matching 8 bases. V dropped 0 bases and J dropped 7; count of bases not matched to a gene: 5. Germline CDR1 MNHEY, CDR2 SMNVEV (reference sequence). CDR3 length: 15 amino acids. The CDR3 spells CASSLSKRTGNEQFF. Here the CDR3 DNA reads TGTGCCAGCAGTTTATCAAAGAGGACAGGGAATGAGCAGTTCTTC.

This clone was found a few times. The chain combines TRBV4-1 with TRBJ2-1; D perhaps matches TRBD2 (5 bases). Trimming cost V 3 bases and J 9 bases, with 18 bases left between them. The germline gives CDR1 MGHRA, CDR2 YSYEKL. The CDR3 runs to 15 residues. For the CDR3, the DNA is TGCGCCAGCAGCCATCCGGACCTCCCCGGAGGTGAGCAGTTCTTC. Protein: CASSHPDLPGGEQFF.

Remarks on this clone: The junction does not match germline at one end; this may be a read error. CDR3 DNA: TGTGCCAGCAGTGTTGCAGGGTTTGGAGAGGCCCAGTACTTC. It specifies CASSVAGFGEAQYF. The chain uses TRBV6-4 and TRBJ2-5; a possible D gene is TRBD1 (5 bases). Per the germline V gene, CDR1 is MRHNA and CDR2 is SNTAGT. The CDR3 is 14 amino acids.

This chain joins TRBV27 and TRBJ2-3, with D tentatively TRBD2 (6 bases). Trimming removed 7 bases at V and 0 bases at J, with 14 bases between. This CDR3 has 15 amino acids. Per germline, CDR1 MNHEY and CDR2 SMNVEV (reference sequence). The CDR3 sequence: CASKGLAHSTDTQYF. Here the CDR3 DNA reads TGTGCCAGCAAAGGGCTAGCGCATAGCACAGATACGCAGTATTTT.

This rearrangement joins TRBV6-1 to TRBJ2-6, with D possibly TRBD1 on 7 matching bases. V lost 1 base to trimming and J lost 4 bases, with 14 bases between them. The CDR3 loop spans 17 amino acids. The germline V gene encodes CDR1 MNHNS and CDR2 SASEGT. CDR3 bases: TGTGCCAGCAGTGAAGAGGCAGGGGGAGGAGGGGCCAACGTCCTGACTTTC. Its protein product is CASSEEAGGGGANVLTF.

The J gene is TRBJ2-1, the V gene TRBV15, with D possibly TRBD1 on 6 matching bases. The CDR3 runs to 15 residues. Per the germline V gene, CDR1 is LNHNV and CDR2 is YYDKDF (reference sequence). The V gene lost 6 bases and the J gene lost 9 bases, with 21 bases spanning the gap. This CDR3 is CATRAWAGKGGEQFF. The CDR3 bases are TGTGCCACCAGAGCCTGGGCAGGGAAAGGGGGTGAGCAGTTCTTC.

This clone was picked up a small number of times. The chain couples TRBV5-1 to TRBJ2-2, with 7 positions matching TRBD2. The CDR3 sequence is 16 residues long. V gave up 0 bases and J gave up 6 bases; unmatched junction bases: 8. The V gene's germline CDR1 is SGHRS and CDR2 YFSETQ. Here the CDR3 DNA reads TGCGCCAGCAGCTTGGGCCCGGGGGGTAGCGCCGGGGAGCTGTTTTTT. Translating gives CASSLGPGGSAGELFF.

There are a few counts of this clone. The chain has TRBV6-1 and TRBJ1-3; 7 nucleotides line up with TRBD1. Per the germline V gene, CDR1 is MNHNS and CDR2 is SASEGT. V gave up 3 bases and J gave up 4 bases; unmatched junction bases: 9. CDR3 length equals 16 residues. The CDR3 reads CASSDQTTGAGNTIYF. The DNA of the CDR3 is TGTGCCAGCAGTGACCAAACTACAGGGGCAGGAAACACCATATATTTT.

The chain has TRBV5-1 and TRBJ2-3; possible D gene TRBD2, 5 bases. V lost 4 bases and J 2 bases, leaving 11 bases between the germline ends. This CDR3 contains 14 residues. Germline CDR1 SGHRS, CDR2 YFSETQ. CDR3 region: CASSVSGITDTQYF. The CDR3, as DNA: TGCGCCAGCAGCGTGAGCGGAATCACAGATACGCAGTATTTT. Based on the CDR3 plus reference TRBV5-1 and TRBJ2-3, the full variable domain is KAGVTQTPRYLIKTRGQQVTLSCSPISGHRSVSWYQQTPGQGLQFLFEYFSETQRNKGNFPGRFSGRQFSNSRSEMNVSTLELGDSALYLCASSVSGITDTQYFGPGTRLTVL.

The chain carries TRBV30 and TRBJ1-4, with TRBD1 matching over 9 bases. CDR1 and CDR2 from the germline V gene are GTSNPN and SVGIG (reference sequence). CDR3 size: 14 residues. V shed 0 bases and J 6 bases; nucleotides not matched to a gene: 2. CDR3 in amino acids: CAWSVWTGDEKLFF. The CDR3 DNA sequence: TGTGCCTGGAGTGTCTGGACAGGGGATGAAAAACTGTTTTTT.

The chain recombines TRBV5-5 with TRBJ2-1; TRBD2 agrees at 7 bases. Trimming cost V 4 bases and J 0 bases; bases outside gene matches: 4. Germline V lookup: CDR1 SGHKS, CDR2 YYEKEE (reference sequence). The CDR3 covers 15 residues. CDR3 protein: CASSPGLVSYNEQFF. Here the CDR3 DNA reads TGTGCCAGCAGCCCCGGACTAGTCTCCTACAATGAGCAGTTCTTC.